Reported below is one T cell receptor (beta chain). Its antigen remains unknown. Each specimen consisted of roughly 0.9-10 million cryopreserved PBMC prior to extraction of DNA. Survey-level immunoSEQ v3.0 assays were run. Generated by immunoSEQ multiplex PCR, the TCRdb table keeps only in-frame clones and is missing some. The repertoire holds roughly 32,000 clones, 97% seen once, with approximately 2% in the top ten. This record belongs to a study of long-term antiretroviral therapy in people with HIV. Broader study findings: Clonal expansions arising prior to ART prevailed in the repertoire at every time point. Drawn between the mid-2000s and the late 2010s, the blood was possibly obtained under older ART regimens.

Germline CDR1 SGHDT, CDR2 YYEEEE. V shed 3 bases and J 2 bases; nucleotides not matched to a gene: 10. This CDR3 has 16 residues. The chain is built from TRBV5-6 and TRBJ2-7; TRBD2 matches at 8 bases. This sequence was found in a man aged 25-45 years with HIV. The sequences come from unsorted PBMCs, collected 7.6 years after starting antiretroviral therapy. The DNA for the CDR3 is TGTGCCAGCAGCTGGCTAGAGCGTAGCGGGACCTACGAGCAGTACTTC. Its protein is CASSWLERSGTYEQYF.